The 2 T cell receptor beta chains reported below all come from one sample, sequenced in a study of blood T cell repertoires in COVID-19. The method was immunoSEQ multiplex PCR; TCRdb's version includes in-frame clones alone and lacks a portion of them. The sample consists of 50,000 to 55,000 clones, 86% of them appearing once. Sequenced: peripheral blood. Receptor source: a man older than 75 with acute or convalescent COVID-19.

The chain employs TRBV12-3 or TRBV12-4 and TRBJ2-7; a weak D match, TRBD2 (5 bases). This CDR3 is 13 amino acids long. The V and J ends lost 2 bases and 5 bases respectively, with 10 bases between them. The CDR3, as DNA: TGTGCCAGCAGTTTATGGCGGGCAGACGAGCAGTACTTC. Its translation is CASSLWRADEQYF.

The V call is TRBV4-3, the J call TRBJ2-3; TRBD1 matches at 10 bases. Per the germline V gene, CDR1 is LGHNA and CDR2 is YSLEER. V gave up 0 bases and J gave up 4 bases; unmatched junction bases: 7. The CDR3 is 17 amino acids. The chain's CDR3 is CASSQDIRGQGADTQYF. The CDR3 region has the DNA TGCGCCAGCAGCCAAGATATTCGAGGACAGGGGGCAGATACGCAGTATTTT.